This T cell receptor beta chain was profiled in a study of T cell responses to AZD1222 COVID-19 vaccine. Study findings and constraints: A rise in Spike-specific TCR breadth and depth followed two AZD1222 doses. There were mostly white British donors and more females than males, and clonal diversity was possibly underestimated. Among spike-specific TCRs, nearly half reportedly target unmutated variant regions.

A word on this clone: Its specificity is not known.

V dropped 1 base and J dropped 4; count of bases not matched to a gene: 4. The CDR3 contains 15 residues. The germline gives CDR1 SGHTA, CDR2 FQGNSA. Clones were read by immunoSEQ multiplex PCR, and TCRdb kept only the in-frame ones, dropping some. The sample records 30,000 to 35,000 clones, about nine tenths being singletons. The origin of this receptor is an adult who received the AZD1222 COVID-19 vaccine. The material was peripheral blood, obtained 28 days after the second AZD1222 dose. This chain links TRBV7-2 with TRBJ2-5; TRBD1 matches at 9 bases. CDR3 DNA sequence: TGTGCCAGCAGCTTAGTGACAGGGGGTGGAGAGACCCAGTACTTC. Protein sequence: CASSLVTGGGETQYF.